Below are 16 T cell receptor beta chains sequenced from a single sample in a study of CD8 T cells in ankylosing spondylitis. Study-level findings and limits: Characteristic of ankylosing spondylitis blood, it appeared, was a TCR beta motif comprising about 8 highly homologous variants.

What these receptors recognize is not known. MiXCR was run by TCRdb on the 5' RACE reads, yielding one entry per CDR3 protein. The table lists 220,000 or so distinct CDR3 sequences, about 18% of them singletons. The sequenced sample was blood, either unsorted or a sorted T cell fraction (not recorded which). Receptors originate from a male donor with ankylosing spondylitis.

The CDR3 spells CASSPDPWGQDTEAFF. In DNA, the CDR3 is TGTGCCAGCAGCCCGGACCCTTGGGGGCAGGACACTGAAGCTTTCTTT. The chain combines TRBV7-2 with TRBJ1-1, with D maybe TRBD1 (6 bases). The germline V gene encodes CDR1 SGHTA and CDR2 FQGNSA. CDR3 length: 16 residues. Trimming removed 5 bases at V and 3 bases at J, with 19 bases between.

This clonotype was seen more than once but under ten times. As DNA, the CDR3 is TGTGCCAGCAGCTTCCAGAACTCAGGCTTCTACGAGCAGTACTTC. Protein: CASSFQNSGFYEQYF. The gene calls are TRBV7-8 and TRBJ2-7, with D hard to call. Between the trimmed V and J ends, which lost 3 bases and 3 bases, there was a span of 15 bases. Germline assignment: CDR1 SGHVS and CDR2 FQNEAQ. The CDR3 is made up of 15 amino acids.

The chain uses TRBV7-9 and TRBJ2-5; D is possibly TRBD2 (5 bases). Trimming took off 5 bases at V and 7 bases at J, with 11 bases between the two ends. Per the germline V gene, CDR1 is SEHNR and CDR2 is FQNEAQ (reference sequence). The CDR3 totals 12 residues. CDR3 protein: CASSPRGSTQYF. Written as DNA, the CDR3 is TGTGCCAGCAGCCCCCGGGGTTCGACCCAGTACTTC.

The sample holds many counts of this clonotype. V is TRBV29-1 and J is TRBJ2-5; a weak D match, TRBD1 (6 bases). V was clipped by 7 bases and J by 2 bases, with 14 bases between them. Germline CDR1 is SQVTM and CDR2 is ANQGSEA. This CDR3 has 13 amino acids. The DNA for the CDR3 is TGCAGCGCGGCTCAGGGGACACAAGAGACCCAGTACTTC. Encoded protein: CSAAQGTQETQYF.

The chain has TRBV30 and TRBJ2-7; possible D gene TRBD1, 6 bases. This CDR3 region has 13 residues. Germline V gene data show CDR1 as GTSNPN and CDR2 as SVGIG (reference sequence). Trimming took off 5 bases at V and 2 bases at J, with 13 bases between the two ends. Written as DNA, the CDR3 is TGTGCCTGGGATGAGACAGGAGCCTACGAGCAGTACTTC. This translates into CAWDETGAYEQYF.

V gene TRBV7-8 combines with J gene TRBJ2-2, with 8 bases lining up with TRBD2. This CDR3 region has 15 residues. After removal of 5 bases from V and 3 bases from J, the junction contained 5 bases not matched to a gene. Germline V gene lookup returns CDR1 SGHVS and CDR2 FQNEAQ. Here the CDR3 DNA reads TGTGCCAGCAGCACCGGGACTAGGGACACCGGGGAGCTGTTTTTT. Translating gives CASSTGTRDTGELFF.

This clonotype was recorded a few times. The chain recombines TRBV7-9 with TRBJ2-3, with D unclear. CDR3 length: 14 residues. V was shortened by 4 bases and J by 0 bases, with 8 bases between the two germline ends. Germline V gives CDR1 SEHNR, CDR2 FQNEAQ (reference sequence). CDR3 in DNA: TGTGCCAGCAGCTGGGCAGTTAGCACAGATACGCAGTATTTT. This encodes CASSWAVSTDTQYF.

V and J are TRBV29-1 and TRBJ2-7, with D tentatively TRBD2 (5 bases). The germline V gene has CDR1 SQVTM and CDR2 ANQGSEA. This CDR3 spans 13 amino acids. With 2 bases removed from V and 3 bases from J, the gap between germline ends came to 11 bases. CDR3 residues: CSVEYPGYYEQYF. CDR3 in DNA: TGCAGCGTTGAATATCCGGGGTACTACGAGCAGTACTTC.

This clonotype came up a few times. The chain links TRBV7-9 to TRBJ1-2; D is unclear. Trimming removed 2 bases from V and 2 bases from J, with 6 bases in between. Germline V gives CDR1 SEHNR, CDR2 FQNEAQ (reference sequence). The CDR3 sequence is 13 residues long. In nucleotides, the CDR3 is TGTGCCAGCAGCTTACTCGAGAACTATGGCTACACCTTC. It translates to CASSLLENYGYTF.

The chain recombines TRBV9 with TRBJ1-6; perhaps TRBD1 as D (5 bases). The germline V and J ends were trimmed by 3 bases and 0 bases, with 10 bases remaining between them. CDR3 length: 16 residues. Per germline, CDR1 SGDLS and CDR2 YYNGEE. Here the CDR3 reads CASSGDGSSYNSPLHF. CDR3 nucleotide sequence: TGTGCCAGCAGCGGGGACGGAAGCTCCTATAATTCACCCCTCCACTTT.

The chain is built from TRBV2 and TRBJ2-7; TRBD1 matches 10 bases. Germline CDR1 SNHLY, CDR2 FYNNEI. CDR3 length equals 15 residues. J gave up 3 bases and V 6 bases, and 8 bases lay outside the gene matches. The CDR3 DNA sequence: TGTGCCAGCAGCAGACCGACAGGGGGCATCTACGAGCAGTACTTC. Translation: CASSRPTGGIYEQYF. Based on the CDR3 plus reference TRBV2 and TRBJ2-7, the full variable domain is EPEVTQTPSHQVTQMGQEVILRCVPISNHLYFYWYRQILGQKVEFLVSFYNNEISEKSEIFDDQFSVERPDGSNFTLKIRSTKLEDSAMYFCASSRPTGGIYEQYFGPGTRLTVT.

This clonotype was observed a handful of times. V and J are TRBV7-9 and TRBJ1-1, with 7 bases matching TRBD1. This CDR3 has 14 residues. The germline V gene has CDR1 SEHNR and CDR2 FQNEAQ (reference sequence). The V and J ends lost 8 bases and 8 bases, in that order; junction bases with no gene match: 14. Written as DNA, the CDR3 is TGTGCCAGCGGAGGCCCCGGGACAGACCACGAAGCTTTCTTT. This codes for CASGGPGTDHEAFF.

This clonotype has just a few counts. This chain links TRBV15 with TRBJ2-2, with 13 bases aligning to TRBD2. This CDR3 spans 17 amino acids. In germline, CDR1 is LNHNV, CDR2 YYDKDF (reference sequence). Trimming cost V 5 bases and J 0 bases; bases outside gene matches: 3. As DNA, the CDR3 is TGTGCCACCAGCCTGGGACTAGCGGGGCCGAACACCGGGGAGCTGTTTTTT. Its protein is CATSLGLAGPNTGELFF.

The CDR3 DNA reads as TGTGCCAGCAGCGCGGAGGGCGTAAGCTCCTATAATTCACCCCTCCACTTT. Translated: CASSAEGVSSYNSPLHF. V gene TRBV7-9 combines with J gene TRBJ1-6, with D unresolved. Between the trimmed V and J ends, which lost 5 bases and 0 bases, there was a span of 14 bases. This CDR3 spans 17 amino acids. Germline V gene lookup returns CDR1 SEHNR and CDR2 FQNEAQ (reference sequence). Variable domain in full (rest from reference TRBV7-9 and TRBJ1-6): DTGVSQNPRHKITKRGQNVTFRCDPISEHNRLYWYRQTLGQGPEFLTYFQNEAQLEKSRLLSDRFSAERPKGSFSTLEIQRTEQGDSAMYLCASSAEGVSSYNSPLHFGNGTRLTVT.

The chain links TRBV27 to TRBJ2-7, with D possibly TRBD2 on 5 matching bases. The CDR3 has 14 residues. Trimming stripped 0 bases from V and 1 base from J, with 7 bases between. Germline-derived CDR1 and CDR2 are MNHEY and SMNVEV (reference sequence). The CDR3 spells CASSLSGLSYEQYF. CDR3 nucleotides: TGTGCCAGCAGTTTATCAGGACTTTCCTACGAGCAGTACTTC.

This CDR3 reads CASSLGTFNEKLFF. The CDR3 DNA is TGTGCCAGCAGCTTAGGCACATTTAATGAAAAACTGTTTTTT. V and J are TRBV11-2 and TRBJ1-4; D is undetermined. Trimming took off 1 base at V and 4 bases at J, with 7 bases between the two ends. The CDR3 has 14 amino acids. The germline V gene has CDR1 SGHAT and CDR2 FQNNGV.